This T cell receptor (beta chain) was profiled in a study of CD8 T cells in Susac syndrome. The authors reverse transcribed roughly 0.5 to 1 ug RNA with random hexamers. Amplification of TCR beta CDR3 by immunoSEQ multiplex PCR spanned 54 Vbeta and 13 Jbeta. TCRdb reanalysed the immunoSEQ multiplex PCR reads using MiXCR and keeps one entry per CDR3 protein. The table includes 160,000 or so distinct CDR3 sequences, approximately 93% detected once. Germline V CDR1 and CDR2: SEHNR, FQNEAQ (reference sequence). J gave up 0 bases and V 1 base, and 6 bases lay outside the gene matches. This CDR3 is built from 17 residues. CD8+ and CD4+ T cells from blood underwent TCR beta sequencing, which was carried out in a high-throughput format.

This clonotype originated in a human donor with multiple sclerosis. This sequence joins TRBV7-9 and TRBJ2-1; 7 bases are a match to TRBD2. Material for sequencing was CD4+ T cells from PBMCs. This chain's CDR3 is CASSLGGGGISYNEQFF. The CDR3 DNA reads TGTGCCAGCAGCTTAGGGGGGGGAGGGATCTCCTACAATGAGCAGTTCTTC.